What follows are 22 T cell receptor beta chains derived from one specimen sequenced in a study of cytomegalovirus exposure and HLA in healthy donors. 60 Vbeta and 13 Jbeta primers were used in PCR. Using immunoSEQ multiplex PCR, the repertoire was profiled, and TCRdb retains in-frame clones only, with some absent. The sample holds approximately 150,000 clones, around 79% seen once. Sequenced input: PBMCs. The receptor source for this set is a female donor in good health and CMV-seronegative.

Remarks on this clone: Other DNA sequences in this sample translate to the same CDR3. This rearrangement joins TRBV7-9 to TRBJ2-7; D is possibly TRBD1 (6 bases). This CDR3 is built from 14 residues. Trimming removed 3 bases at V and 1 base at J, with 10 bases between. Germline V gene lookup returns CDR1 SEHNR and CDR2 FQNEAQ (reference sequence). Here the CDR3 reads CASSFGQPSYEQYF. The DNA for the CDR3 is TGTGCCAGCAGCTTCGGACAGCCTTCCTACGAGCAGTACTTC.

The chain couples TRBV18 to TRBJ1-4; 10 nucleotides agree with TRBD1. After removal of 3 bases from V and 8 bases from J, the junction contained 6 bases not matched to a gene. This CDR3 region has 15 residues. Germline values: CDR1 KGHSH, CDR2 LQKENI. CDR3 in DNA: TGTGCCAGCTCACCGTACCGGGACAGGGGAGAAAAACTGTTTTTT. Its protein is CASSPYRDRGEKLFF.

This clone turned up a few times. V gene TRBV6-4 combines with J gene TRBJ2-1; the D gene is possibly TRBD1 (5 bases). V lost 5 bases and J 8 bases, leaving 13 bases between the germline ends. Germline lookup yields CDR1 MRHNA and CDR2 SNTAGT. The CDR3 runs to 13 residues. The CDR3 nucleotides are TGTGCCAGCAGTCCCCAGGGTATGGATGAGCAGTTCTTC. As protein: CASSPQGMDEQFF.

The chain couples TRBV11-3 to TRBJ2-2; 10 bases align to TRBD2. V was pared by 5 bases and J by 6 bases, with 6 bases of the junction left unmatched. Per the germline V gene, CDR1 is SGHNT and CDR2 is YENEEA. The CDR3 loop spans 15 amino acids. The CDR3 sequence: CASSQSGRGAGELFF. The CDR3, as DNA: TGTGCCAGCAGCCAAAGCGGGAGGGGGGCCGGGGAGCTGTTTTTT.

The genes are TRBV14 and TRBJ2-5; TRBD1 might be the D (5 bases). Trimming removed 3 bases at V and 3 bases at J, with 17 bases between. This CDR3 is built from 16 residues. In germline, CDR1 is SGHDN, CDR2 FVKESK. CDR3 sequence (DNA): TGTGCCAGCAGCCATCAACCTCCGACAGTGAAAGAGACCCAGTACTTC. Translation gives CASSHQPPTVKETQYF.

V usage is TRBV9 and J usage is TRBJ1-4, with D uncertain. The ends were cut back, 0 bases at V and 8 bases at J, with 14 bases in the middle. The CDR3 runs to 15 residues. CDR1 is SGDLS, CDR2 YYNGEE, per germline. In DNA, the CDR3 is TGTGCCAGCAGCGTAGCAACCCAGCGGGGAGAAAAACTGTTTTTT. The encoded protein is CASSVATQRGEKLFF.

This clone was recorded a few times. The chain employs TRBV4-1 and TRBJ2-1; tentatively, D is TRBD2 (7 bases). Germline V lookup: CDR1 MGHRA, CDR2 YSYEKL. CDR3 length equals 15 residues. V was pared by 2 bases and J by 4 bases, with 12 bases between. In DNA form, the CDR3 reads TGCGCCAGCAGCCAATCGGGGGGCAGGTACAATGAGCAGTTCTTC. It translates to CASSQSGGRYNEQFF.

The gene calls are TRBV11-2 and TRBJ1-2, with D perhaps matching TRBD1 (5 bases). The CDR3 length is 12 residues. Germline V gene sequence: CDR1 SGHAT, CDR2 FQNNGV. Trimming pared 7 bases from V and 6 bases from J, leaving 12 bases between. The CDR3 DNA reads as TGTGCCAGCACCCCAGGAGGGGATGGCTACACCTTC. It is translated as CASTPGGDGYTF.

Here the CDR3 DNA reads TGCAGCGTTGCGCCGCGGAGGGGAATTAGAGCGGGGGACCAAGAGACCCAGTACTTC. Translating gives CSVAPRRGIRAGDQETQYF. The chain couples TRBV29-1 to TRBJ2-5, with 8 bases aligning to TRBD2. V was clipped by 4 bases and J by 0 bases; unmatched bases: 19. The CDR3 is made up of 19 amino acids. CDR1 and CDR2 (germline): SQVTM, ANQGSEA.

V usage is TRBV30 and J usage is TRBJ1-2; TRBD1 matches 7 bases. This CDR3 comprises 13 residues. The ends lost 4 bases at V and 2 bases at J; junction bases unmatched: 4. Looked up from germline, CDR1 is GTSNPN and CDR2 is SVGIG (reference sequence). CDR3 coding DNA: TGTGCCTGGACTACAGGGGCCAACTATGGCTACACCTTC. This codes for CAWTTGANYGYTF.

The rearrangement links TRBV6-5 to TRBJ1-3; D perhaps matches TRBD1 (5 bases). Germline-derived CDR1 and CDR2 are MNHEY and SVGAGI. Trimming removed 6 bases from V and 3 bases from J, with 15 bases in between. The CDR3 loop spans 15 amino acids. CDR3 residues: CASRADRYLGNTIYF. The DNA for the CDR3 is TGTGCCAGCAGGGCCGACAGATACCTTGGAAACACCATATATTTT.

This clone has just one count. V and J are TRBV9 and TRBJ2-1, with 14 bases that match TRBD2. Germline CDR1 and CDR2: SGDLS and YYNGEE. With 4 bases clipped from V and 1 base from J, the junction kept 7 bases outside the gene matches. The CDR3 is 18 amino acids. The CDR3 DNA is TGTGCCAGCAGCAAGGGACTAGCGGGAGAATTGTCCTACAATGAGCAGTTCTTC. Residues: CASSKGLAGELSYNEQFF.

CDR3 coding DNA: TGTGCCAGCAGCCAAGCACAGGGGAATCAGCCCCAGCATTTT. It codes for CASSQAQGNQPQHF. V gene TRBV4-2 combines with J gene TRBJ1-5, with 7 bases lining up with TRBD1. The V segment lost 1 base and the J segment 4 bases; nucleotides outside the gene matches: 1. From germline, CDR1 is LGHNA and CDR2 YNFKEQ. The CDR3 loop spans 14 amino acids.

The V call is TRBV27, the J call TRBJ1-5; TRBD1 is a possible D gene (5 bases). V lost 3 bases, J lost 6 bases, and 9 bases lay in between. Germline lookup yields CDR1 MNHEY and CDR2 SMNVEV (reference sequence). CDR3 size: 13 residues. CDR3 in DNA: TGTGCCAGCAGTTTCCGCGGGGGTCAGCCCCAGCATTTT. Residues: CASSFRGGQPQHF.

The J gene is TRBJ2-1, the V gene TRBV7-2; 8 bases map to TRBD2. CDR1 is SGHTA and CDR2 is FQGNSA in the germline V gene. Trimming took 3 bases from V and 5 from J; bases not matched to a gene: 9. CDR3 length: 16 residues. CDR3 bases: TGTGCCAGCAGCTTTGGTCCGGGACTAGGGGACAATGAGCAGTTCTTC. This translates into CASSFGPGLGDNEQFF.

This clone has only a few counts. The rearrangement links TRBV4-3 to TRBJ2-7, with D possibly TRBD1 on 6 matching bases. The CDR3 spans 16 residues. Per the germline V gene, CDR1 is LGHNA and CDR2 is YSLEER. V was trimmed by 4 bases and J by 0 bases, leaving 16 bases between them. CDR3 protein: CASSPLTGSSSYEQYF. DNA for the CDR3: TGCGCCAGCAGCCCCCTGACAGGATCTAGCTCCTACGAGCAGTACTTC.

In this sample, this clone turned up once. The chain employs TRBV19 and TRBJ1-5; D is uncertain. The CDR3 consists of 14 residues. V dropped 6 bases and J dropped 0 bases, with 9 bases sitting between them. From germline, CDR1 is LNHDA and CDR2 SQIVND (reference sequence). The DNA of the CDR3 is TGTGCCAGTAGCAAACAAAATAGCAATCAGCCCCAGCATTTT. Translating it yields CASSKQNSNQPQHF.

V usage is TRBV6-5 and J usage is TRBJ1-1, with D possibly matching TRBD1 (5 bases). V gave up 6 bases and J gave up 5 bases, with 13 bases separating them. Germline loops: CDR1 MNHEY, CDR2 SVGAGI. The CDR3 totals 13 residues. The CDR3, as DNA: TGTGCCAGCAGGCAGCTAGGGGTAACTGAAGCTTTCTTT. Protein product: CASRQLGVTEAFF.

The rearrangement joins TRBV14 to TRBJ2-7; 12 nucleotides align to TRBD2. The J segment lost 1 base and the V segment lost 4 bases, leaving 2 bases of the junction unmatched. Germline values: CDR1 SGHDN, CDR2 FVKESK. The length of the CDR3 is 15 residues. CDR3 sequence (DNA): TGTGCCAGCAGCCGCGGGACTAGCGGGTCCTACGAGCAGTACTTC. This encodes CASSRGTSGSYEQYF.

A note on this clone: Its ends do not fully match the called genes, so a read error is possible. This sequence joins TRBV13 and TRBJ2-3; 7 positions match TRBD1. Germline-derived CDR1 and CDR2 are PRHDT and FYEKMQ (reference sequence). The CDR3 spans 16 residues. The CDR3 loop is CASSLGDRAVTDTQYF. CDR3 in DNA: TGTGCCAGCAGCCTAGGCGACAGGGCGGTCACAGATACGCAGTATTTT.

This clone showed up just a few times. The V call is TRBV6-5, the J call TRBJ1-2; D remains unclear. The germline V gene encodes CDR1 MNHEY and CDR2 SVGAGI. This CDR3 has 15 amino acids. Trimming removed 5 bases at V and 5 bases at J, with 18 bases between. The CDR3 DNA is TGTGCCAGCAGTCGCTCTGGCCACCCACCTTATGGCTACACCTTC. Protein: CASSRSGHPPYGYTF.

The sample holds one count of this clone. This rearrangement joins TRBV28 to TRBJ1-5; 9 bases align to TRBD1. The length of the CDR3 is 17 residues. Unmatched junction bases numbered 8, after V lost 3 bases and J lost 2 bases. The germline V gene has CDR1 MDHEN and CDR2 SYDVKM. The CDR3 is CASSLYRGRRGNQPQHF. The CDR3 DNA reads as TGTGCCAGCAGTTTGTACAGGGGGCGTCGGGGCAATCAGCCCCAGCATTTT.